This TCR beta chain was retrieved from a study of identical twins. MiXCR, run by TCRdb on the 5' RACE reads, gives a single entry per CDR3 protein. Of roughly 280,000 distinct CDR3 sequences in the sample, around 9.7% were seen once. This clonotype was seen ten or more times. The antigen remains unidentified. General study results and limits: Cross-sectional statistics underpinned the conclusions; the same donors were not followed. Sharing of beta out-of-frame sequences by twins showed a weaker excess.

Germline V CDR1 and CDR2: MNHEY, SVGAGI. Deletions cut 2 bases from V and 2 bases from J, with 18 bases between. The CDR3 runs to 17 residues. The same sample was also studied in work on yellow fever vaccine responses in identical twins.

V is TRBV6-5 and J is TRBJ1-1; D is unclear. The receptor was derived from a woman aged 18-29 years in good health. Sequencing used CD8+ T cells sorted from blood. The CDR3 DNA sequence: TGTGCCAGCAGTTACAAGTGGCCGGTGGGATCAAACACTGAAGCTTTCTTT. It specifies CASSYKWPVGSNTEAFF.